The 2 T cell receptor beta chains below come from one sample, sequenced in a study of shared clonotypes between healthy human individuals (dated by TCRdb to about 2020). Library preparation was by the immunoSEQ multiplex PCR assay. TCRdb re-hosts the immuneACCESS table, in-frame sequences only. Its copies lack some clones; in the studies checked, an unresolved V gene accounts for under half of them, and the cause for the rest is not known. The sample records more than 2 million clones, about 93% of which are singletons. More than 1.5% of the sample goes to the ten largest clones. For the CD8 naive samples, CD45RO-negative cells were positively selected for CCR7, yielding a CD45RA+CCR7+ population from which TemRA cells were excluded. Sequences were obtained from naive CD8+ T cells from PBMCs. The sample's cell subset or site label is to be understood as: CD45RA+CCR7+. These receptors all stem from a man aged 18 to 30 in good health. Some clones in this sample may be carry-over from other donors' samples.

V and J are TRBV10-2 and TRBJ1-3, with unresolved D. The CDR3 contains 13 residues. From germline, CDR1 is WSHSY and CDR2 SAAADI. The V end was cut by 6 bases, the J end by 2 bases, with 8 bases between. This CDR3 reads CASRDGAGNTIYF. The CDR3 DNA reads as TGCGCCAGCAGGGATGGGGCTGGAAACACCATATATTTT.

The V call is TRBV4-3, the J call TRBJ2-1; 9 bases are a match to TRBD2. Trimming removed 4 bases from V and 4 bases from J; junction bases left unmatched: 5. Germline loops: CDR1 LGHNA, CDR2 YSLEER. This CDR3 comprises 15 residues. The CDR3 reads CASSRGLASYNEQFF. The CDR3, as DNA: TGCGCCAGCAGCCGAGGACTAGCGAGTTACAATGAGCAGTTCTTC.